The T cell receptor beta chain under discussion was sequenced for a study of siplizumab effects on memory and regulatory T cells. Overall study results and limits: Naive T cells looked more diverse than memory cells, and they looked like major contributors to the alloresponse. The average Treg-derived proportion among mappable alloreactive CD4+ clones was 55% to 80% with siplizumab versus more than 25% in controls.

Comments on this clone: Antigen unknown.

Germline lookup yields CDR1 MNHEY and CDR2 SVGAGI. The CDR3 contains 15 residues. The germline V and J ends were trimmed by 5 bases and 9 bases, with 17 bases remaining between them. Unstimulated subsets comprising naive, memory, effector memory and TEMRA cells were sequenced in a few donor pairs. Assays examined 75,000 to 100,000 TCR templates per sample. Libraries were prepared by immunoSEQ multiplex PCR; TCRdb keeps only in-frame clonotypes and omits some of them. Here the sample spans some 52,000 clones, less than 98% being singletons. Sequencing was carried out using naive CD4+ T cells sorted from blood. The V and J genes are TRBV6-5 and TRBJ1-6, with unresolved D. The TCR comes from a human donor in good health. In nucleotides, the CDR3 is TGTGCCAGCAGTACCTTGGGGATAAGCGGTTCACCCCTCCACTTT. This sequence encodes CASSTLGISGSPLHF.